This T cell receptor beta chain was sequenced during a study of chemoradiotherapy in HPV16-positive cancers. Study-wide results and limits: During treatment, candidate HPV-specific clones and E7-related motifs expanded in tumor. HPV-responsive T-cell expansion during chemoradiotherapy was linked to improved recurrence-free survival in HPV16-positive patients. Functional assays defining HPV-specific T cells used only a couple of HPV16-positive patients.

Trimming took 5 bases from V and 7 from J; bases not matched to a gene: 10. This CDR3 is 14 amino acids long. From germline, CDR1 is SEHNR and CDR2 FQNEAQ (reference sequence). Samples were taken several times over chemoradiotherapy. A remark on this clone: Its antigen is unidentified.

Only in-frame clones appear in the TCRdb table, and some are missing; sequencing was by immunoSEQ multiplex PCR. This table has tens of thousands of clones, around 87% appearing once. This receptor was taken from a human donor with HPV-associated anogenital cancer. The material sequenced was blood, taken from a patient who underwent chemoradiotherapy. The chain links TRBV7-9 to TRBJ1-2; 7 bases are a match to TRBD1. The DNA of the CDR3 is TGTGCCAGCAGCCTTCCCCAGGGGGGCCCTGGCTACACCTTC. Its translation is CASSLPQGGPGYTF. The variable domain in full, completed from reference TRBV7-9 and TRBJ1-2, reads DTGVSQNPRHKITKRGQNVTFRCDPISEHNRLYWYRQTLGQGPEFLTYFQNEAQLEKSRLLSDRFSAERPKGSFSTLEIQRTEQGDSAMYLCASSLPQGGPGYTFGSGTRLTVV.